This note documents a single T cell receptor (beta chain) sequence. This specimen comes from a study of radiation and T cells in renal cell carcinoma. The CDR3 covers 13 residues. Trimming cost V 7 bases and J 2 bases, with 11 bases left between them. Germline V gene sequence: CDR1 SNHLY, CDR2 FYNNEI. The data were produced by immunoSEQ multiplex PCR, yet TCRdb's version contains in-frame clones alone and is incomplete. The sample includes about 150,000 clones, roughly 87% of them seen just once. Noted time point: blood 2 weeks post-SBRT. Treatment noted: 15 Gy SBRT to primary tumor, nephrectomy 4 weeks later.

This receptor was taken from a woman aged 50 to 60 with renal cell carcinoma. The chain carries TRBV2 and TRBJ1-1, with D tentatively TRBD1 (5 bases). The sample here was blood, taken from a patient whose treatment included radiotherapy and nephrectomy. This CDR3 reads CASNKGYNTEAFF. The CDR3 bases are TGTGCCAGCAATAAGGGGTATAACACTGAAGCTTTCTTT.